This T cell receptor (beta chain) was observed in a study of CXCR3-negative and CXCR3-positive naive CD8 T cells. The overall study: For each library, about 1.5 +/- 0.3 million TRB reads were obtained, roughly 140 million in total.

Looked up from germline, CDR1 is DFQATT and CDR2 is SNEGSKA (reference sequence). The CDR3 extends over 14 amino acids. Libraries were UMI-labeled 5' RACE TRB cDNA. TCRdb processed the 5' RACE reads again and assigns one entry to each CDR3 protein, with no DNA. This repertoire includes some 39,000 distinct CDR3 sequences. Broader study findings: Within a donor, both naive subsets shared TRBV-TRBJ usage, unlike memory cells. Memory CD8+ cells had much lower diversity, and both naive subsets had comparably high diversity.

Of note for this clonotype: Antigen specificity is unknown.

This receptor was identified in a human donor in good health. Some clones in this sample may be carry-over from other donors' samples. The chain combines TRBV20-1 with TRBJ2-1. The sample was naive CXCR3- CD8+ T cells from blood. The subset here: CD45RO-CCR7+CD27+CD95- naive CD8+ T cells lacking CXCR3 (TNR3-). This CDR3 reads CSARDRGHYNEQFF.